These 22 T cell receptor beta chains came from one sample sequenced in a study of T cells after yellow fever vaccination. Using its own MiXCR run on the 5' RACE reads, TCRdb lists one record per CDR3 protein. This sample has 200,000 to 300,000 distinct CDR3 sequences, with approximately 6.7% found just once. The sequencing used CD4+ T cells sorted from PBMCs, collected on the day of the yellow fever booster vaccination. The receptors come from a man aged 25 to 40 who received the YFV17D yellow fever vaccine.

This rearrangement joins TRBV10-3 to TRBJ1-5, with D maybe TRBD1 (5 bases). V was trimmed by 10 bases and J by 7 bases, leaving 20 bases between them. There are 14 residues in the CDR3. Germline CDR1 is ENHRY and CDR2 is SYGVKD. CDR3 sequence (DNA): TGTGCCACCGACGAGGGACCTCAAGGCCAGCCCCAGCATTTT. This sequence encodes CATDEGPQGQPQHF.

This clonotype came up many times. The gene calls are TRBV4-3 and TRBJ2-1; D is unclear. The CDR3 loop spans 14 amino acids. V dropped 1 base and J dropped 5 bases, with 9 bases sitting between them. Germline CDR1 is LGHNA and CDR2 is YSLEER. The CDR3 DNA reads TGCGCCAGCAGCCAAGCAGGCCTCAACAATGAGCAGTTCTTC. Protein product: CASSQAGLNNEQFF.

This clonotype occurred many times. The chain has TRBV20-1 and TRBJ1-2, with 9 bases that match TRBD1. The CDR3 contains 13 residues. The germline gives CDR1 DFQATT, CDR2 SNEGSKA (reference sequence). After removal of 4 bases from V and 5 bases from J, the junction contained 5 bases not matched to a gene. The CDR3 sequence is CSATPGTGYGYTF. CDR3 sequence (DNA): TGCAGTGCTACCCCTGGGACAGGGTATGGCTACACCTTC.

As DNA, the CDR3 is TGTGCCAGCAGCCCGGGGGACACCCTGAGGGACGAGCAGTTCTTC. Protein sequence: CASSPGDTLRDEQFF. The gene calls are TRBV7-9 and TRBJ2-1, with D perhaps matching TRBD1 or TRBD2 (6 bases each). The germline V and J ends were trimmed by 5 bases and 10 bases, with 21 bases remaining between them. Germline-derived CDR1 and CDR2 are SEHNR and FQNEAQ (reference sequence). The CDR3 runs to 15 residues.

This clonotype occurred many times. The CDR3 DNA reads TGCAGTGCCAGTAGGACAGGGCGACAAGAGACCCAGTACTTC. Translation gives CSASRTGRQETQYF. The gene calls are TRBV20-1 and TRBJ2-5, with TRBD1 identical over 8 bases. Germline V gene data show CDR1 as DFQATT and CDR2 as SNEGSKA (reference sequence). V dropped 6 bases and J dropped 2; count of bases not matched to a gene: 8. CDR3 size: 14 residues.

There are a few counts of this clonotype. CDR3 nucleotide sequence: TGTGCCTGGAGTGTAAGGAGAGCGGGGGTCTCCTACAATGAGCAGTTCTTC. This gives the protein CAWSVRRAGVSYNEQFF. The V call is TRBV30, the J call TRBJ2-1, with 8 bases identical to TRBD2. Germline V lookup: CDR1 GTSNPN, CDR2 SVGIG (reference sequence). CDR3 length equals 17 residues. The junction had 7 bases not matched to a gene; V was cut back by 0 bases and J by 0 bases.

The CDR3 region has the DNA TGCAGTGTCCTACCCCCGGGACACAATAAGTCGAACACCGGGGAGCTGTTTTTT. This codes for CSVLPPGHNKSNTGELFF. V usage is TRBV20-1 and J usage is TRBJ2-2; possible D gene TRBD1, 6 bases. The germline gives CDR1 DFQATT, CDR2 SNEGSKA (reference sequence). The V and J ends lost 7 bases and 0 bases respectively, with 24 bases between them. The CDR3 is 18 residues long.

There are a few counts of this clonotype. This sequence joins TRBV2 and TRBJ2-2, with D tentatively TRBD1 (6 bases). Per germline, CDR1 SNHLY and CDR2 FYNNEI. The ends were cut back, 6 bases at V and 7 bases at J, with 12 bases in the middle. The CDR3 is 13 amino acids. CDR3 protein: CASSGQRRGELFF. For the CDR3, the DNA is TGTGCCAGCAGCGGACAGCGGCGCGGGGAGCTGTTTTTT.

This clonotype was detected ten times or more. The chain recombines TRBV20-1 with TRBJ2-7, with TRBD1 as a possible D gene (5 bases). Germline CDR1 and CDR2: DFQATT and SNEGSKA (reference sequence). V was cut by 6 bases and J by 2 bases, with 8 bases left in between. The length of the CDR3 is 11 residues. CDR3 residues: CSAPGTYEQYF. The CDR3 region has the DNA TGCAGTGCCCCAGGGACCTACGAGCAGTACTTC.

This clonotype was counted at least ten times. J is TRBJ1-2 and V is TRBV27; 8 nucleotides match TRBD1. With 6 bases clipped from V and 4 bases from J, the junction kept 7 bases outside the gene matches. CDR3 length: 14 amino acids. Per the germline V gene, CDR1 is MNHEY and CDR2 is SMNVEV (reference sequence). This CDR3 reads CASRYGQGGYGYTF. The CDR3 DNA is TGTGCCAGCAGGTACGGACAGGGAGGCTATGGCTACACCTTC.

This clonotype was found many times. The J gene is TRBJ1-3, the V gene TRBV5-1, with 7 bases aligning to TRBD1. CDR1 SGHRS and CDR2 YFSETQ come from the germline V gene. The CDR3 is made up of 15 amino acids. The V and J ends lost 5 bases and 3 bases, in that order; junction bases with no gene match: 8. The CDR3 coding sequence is TGCGCCAGCAGTTCCGGGACAGCTGGTGGAAACACCATATATTTT. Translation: CASSSGTAGGNTIYF.

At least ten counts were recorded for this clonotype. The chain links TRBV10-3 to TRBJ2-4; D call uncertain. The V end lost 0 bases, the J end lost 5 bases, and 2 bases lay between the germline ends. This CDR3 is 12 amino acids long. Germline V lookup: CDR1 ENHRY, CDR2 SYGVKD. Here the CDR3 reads CAISESQNIQYF. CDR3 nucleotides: TGTGCCATCAGTGAGTCGCAAAACATTCAGTACTTC.

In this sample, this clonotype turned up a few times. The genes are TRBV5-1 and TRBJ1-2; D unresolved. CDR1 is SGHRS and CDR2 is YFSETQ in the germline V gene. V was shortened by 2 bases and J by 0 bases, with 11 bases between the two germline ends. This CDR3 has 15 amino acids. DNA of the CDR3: TGCGCCAGCAGCTTACGGGCAGACACTAACTATGGCTACACCTTC. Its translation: CASSLRADTNYGYTF. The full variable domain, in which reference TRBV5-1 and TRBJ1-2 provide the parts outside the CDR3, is KAGVTQTPRYLIKTRGQQVTLSCSPISGHRSVSWYQQTPGQGLQFLFEYFSETQRNKGNFPGRFSGRQFSNSRSEMNVSTLELGDSALYLCASSLRADTNYGYTFGSGTRLTVV.

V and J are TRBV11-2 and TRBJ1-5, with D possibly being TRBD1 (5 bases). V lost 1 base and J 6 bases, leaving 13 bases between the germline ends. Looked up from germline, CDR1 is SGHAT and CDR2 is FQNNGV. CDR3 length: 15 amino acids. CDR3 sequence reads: CASSLGSQGGQPQHF. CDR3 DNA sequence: TGTGCCAGCAGCTTAGGGAGTCAGGGAGGTCAGCCCCAGCATTTT. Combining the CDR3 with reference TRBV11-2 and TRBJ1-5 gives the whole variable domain EAGVAQSPRYKIIEKRQSVAFWCNPISGHATLYWYQQILGQGPKLLIQFQNNGVVDDSQLPKDRFSAERLKGVDSTLKIQPAKLEDSAVYLCASSLGSQGGQPQHFGDGTRLSIL.

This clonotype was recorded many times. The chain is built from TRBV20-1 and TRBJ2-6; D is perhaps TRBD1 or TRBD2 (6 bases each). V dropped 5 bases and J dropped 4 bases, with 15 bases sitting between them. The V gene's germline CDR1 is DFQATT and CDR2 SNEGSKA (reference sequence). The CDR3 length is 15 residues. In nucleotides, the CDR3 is TGCAGTGCTCGACTTTCGGGGGCAGGGGCCAACGTCCTGACTTTC. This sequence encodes CSARLSGAGANVLTF.

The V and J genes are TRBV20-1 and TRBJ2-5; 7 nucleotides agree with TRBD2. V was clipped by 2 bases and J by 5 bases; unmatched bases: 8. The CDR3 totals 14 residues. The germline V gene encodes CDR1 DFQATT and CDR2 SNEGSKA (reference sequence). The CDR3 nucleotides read TGCAGTGCTAGAAGGGCGGGAGTAGGGGAGACCCAGTACTTC. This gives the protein CSARRAGVGETQYF.

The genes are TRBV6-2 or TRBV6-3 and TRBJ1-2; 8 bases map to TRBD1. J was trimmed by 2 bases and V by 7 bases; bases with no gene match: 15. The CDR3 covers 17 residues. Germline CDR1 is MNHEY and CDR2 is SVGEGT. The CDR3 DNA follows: TGTGCCAGCAAACAACTGGAAAGGACAGGGCCCAACTATGGCTACACCTTC. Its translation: CASKQLERTGPNYGYTF.

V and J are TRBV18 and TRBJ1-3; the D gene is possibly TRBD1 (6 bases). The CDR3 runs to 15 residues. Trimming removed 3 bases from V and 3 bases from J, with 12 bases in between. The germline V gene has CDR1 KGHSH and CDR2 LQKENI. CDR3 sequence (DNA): TGTGCCAGCTCACCGCGACAGGAGAGTGGAAACACCATATATTTT. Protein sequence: CASSPRQESGNTIYF.

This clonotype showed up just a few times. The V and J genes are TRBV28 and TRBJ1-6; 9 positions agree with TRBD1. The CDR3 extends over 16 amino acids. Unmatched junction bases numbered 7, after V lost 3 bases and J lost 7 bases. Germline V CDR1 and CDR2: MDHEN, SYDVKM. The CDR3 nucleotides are TGTGCCAGCAGTTTTGGTGGGACAGGGCTGAATTCACCCCTCCACTTT. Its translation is CASSFGGTGLNSPLHF.

CDR3 sequence reads: CSPRTDEQFF. The CDR3, as DNA: TGCAGTCCGAGGACGGATGAGCAGTTCTTC. This chain joins TRBV20-1 and TRBJ2-1; D not certain. V was cut by 8 bases and J by 8 bases, with 10 bases left in between. Germline assignment: CDR1 DFQATT and CDR2 SNEGSKA (reference sequence). The CDR3 consists of 10 residues.

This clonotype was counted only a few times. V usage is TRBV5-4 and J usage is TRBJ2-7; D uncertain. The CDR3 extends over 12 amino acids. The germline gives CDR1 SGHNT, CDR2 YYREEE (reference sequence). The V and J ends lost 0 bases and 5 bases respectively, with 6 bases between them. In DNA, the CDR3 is TGTGCCAGCAGCTTGGTGGCGGACGAGCAGTACTTC. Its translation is CASSLVADEQYF. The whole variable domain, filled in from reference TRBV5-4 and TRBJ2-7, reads ETGVTQSPTHLIKTRGQQVTLRCSSQSGHNTVSWYQQALGQGPQFIFQYYREEENGRGNFPPRFSGLQFPNYSSELNVNALELDDSALYLCASSLVADEQYFGPGTRLTVT.

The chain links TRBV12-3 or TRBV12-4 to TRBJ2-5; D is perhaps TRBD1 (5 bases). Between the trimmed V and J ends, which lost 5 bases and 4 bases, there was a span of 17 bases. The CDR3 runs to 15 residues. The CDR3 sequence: CASSPTGATGETQYF. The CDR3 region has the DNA TGTGCCAGCAGTCCGACTGGGGCCACGGGAGAGACCCAGTACTTC.